This paragraph reports one TCR beta chain. This same CDR3 is encoded by further DNA sequences in the sample. This sample was taken from a study of blood T cell repertoires in COVID-19. The repertoire was sequenced with immunoSEQ multiplex PCR; TCRdb's copy has only in-frame clones and lacks some. This table has some 300,000 clones, roughly 89% appearing once. CDR1 SGHRS and CDR2 YFSETQ come from the germline V gene. The CDR3 runs to 16 residues. Unmatched junction bases numbered 3, after V lost 4 bases and J lost 1 base. This chain connects TRBV5-1 to TRBJ2-3, with TRBD2 matching over 13 bases. The sample comprised PBMCs or T cells enriched from blood (not recorded which). The TCR comes from a woman between 45 and 65 years old who had been exposed to COVID-19. CDR3 loop: CASSLGTSGGTDTQYF. The CDR3 DNA sequence: TGCGCCAGCAGCCTAGGGACTAGCGGGGGCACAGATACGCAGTATTTT.